This T cell receptor beta chain is drawn from a study of cytomegalovirus exposure and HLA in healthy donors. Study conclusions and caveats: Cytomegalovirus association was assigned to 170 or so TCR beta chains.

Turning to this clone: No antigen is known for it.

Profiled with immunoSEQ multiplex PCR; TCRdb holds only in-frame clones, not every one. The sample shows 150,000 to 250,000 clones, approximately 80% of them seen only once. Trimming took 3 bases from V and 6 from J, leaving 11 bases between them. The germline CDR1 and CDR2 sequences are SQVTM and ANQGSEA. This CDR3 comprises 12 residues. Specimen: PBMCs. The J gene is TRBJ1-1, the V gene TRBV29-1; D perhaps matches TRBD1 (5 bases). The TCR sequence derives from a woman in her twenties or thirties in good health and CMV-seropositive. The CDR3 here is CSVEGRGAEAFF. The CDR3 region has the DNA TGCAGCGTTGAGGGGCGGGGGGCTGAAGCTTTCTTT.